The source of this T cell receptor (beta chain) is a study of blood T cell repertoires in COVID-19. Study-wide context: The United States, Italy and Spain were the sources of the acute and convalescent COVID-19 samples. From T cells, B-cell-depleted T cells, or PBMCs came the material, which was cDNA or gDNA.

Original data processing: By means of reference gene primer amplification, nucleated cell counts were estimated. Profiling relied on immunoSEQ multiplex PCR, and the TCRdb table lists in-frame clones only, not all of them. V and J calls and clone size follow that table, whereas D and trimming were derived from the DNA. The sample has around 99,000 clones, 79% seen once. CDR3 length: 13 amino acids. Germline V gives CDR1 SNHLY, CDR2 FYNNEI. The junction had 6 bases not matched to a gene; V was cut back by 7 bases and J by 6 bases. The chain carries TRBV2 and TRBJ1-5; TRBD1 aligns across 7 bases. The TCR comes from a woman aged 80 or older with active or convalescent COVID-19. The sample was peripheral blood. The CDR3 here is CASNRGGFQPQHF. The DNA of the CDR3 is TGTGCCAGCAATCGAGGGGGCTTTCAGCCCCAGCATTTT.